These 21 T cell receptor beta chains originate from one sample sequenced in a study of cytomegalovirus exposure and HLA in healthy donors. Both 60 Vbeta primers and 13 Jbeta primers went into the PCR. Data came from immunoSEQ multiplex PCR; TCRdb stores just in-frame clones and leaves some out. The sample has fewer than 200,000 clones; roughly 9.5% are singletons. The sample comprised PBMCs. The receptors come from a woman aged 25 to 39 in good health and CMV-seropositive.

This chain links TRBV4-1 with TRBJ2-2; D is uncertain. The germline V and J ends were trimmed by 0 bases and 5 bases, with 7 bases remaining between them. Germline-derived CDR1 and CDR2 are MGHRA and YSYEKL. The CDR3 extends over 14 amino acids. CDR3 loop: CASSQEPKTGELFF. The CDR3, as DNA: TGCGCCAGCAGCCAAGAGCCTAAAACCGGGGAGCTGTTTTTT.

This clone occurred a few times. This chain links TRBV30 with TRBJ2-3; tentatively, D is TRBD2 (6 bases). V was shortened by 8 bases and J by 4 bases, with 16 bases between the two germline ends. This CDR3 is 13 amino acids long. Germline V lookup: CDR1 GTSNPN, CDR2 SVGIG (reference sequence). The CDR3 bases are TGTGCCCTGGAGGGAGCTGGCGCAGATACGCAGTATTTT. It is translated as CALEGAGADTQYF.

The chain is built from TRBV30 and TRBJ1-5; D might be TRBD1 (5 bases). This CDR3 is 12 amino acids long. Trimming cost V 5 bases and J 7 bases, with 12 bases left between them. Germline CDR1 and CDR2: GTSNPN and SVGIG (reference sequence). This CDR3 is CAWGKGLQPQHF. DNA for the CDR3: TGTGCCTGGGGGAAGGGGCTACAGCCCCAGCATTTT. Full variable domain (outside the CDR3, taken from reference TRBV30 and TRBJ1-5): SQTIHQWPATLVQPVGSPLSLECTVEGTSNPNLYWYRQAAGRGLQLLFYSVGIGQISSEVPQNLSASRPQDRQFILSSKKLLLSDSGFYLCAWGKGLQPQHFGDGTRLSIL.

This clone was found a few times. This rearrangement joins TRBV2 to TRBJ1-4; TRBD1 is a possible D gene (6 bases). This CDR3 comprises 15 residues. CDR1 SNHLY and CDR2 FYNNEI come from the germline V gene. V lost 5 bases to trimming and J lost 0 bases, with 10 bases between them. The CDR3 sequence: CASSPRTATNEKLFF. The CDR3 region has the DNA TGTGCCAGCAGTCCCCGGACAGCAACTAATGAAAAACTGTTTTTT.

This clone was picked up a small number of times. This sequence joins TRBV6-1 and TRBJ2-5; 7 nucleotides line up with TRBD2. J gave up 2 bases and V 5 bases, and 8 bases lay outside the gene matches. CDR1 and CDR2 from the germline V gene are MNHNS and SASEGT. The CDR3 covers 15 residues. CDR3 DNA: TGTGCCAGCAGTTTCGGACTAGGCCCGCAAGAGACCCAGTACTTC. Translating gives CASSFGLGPQETQYF.

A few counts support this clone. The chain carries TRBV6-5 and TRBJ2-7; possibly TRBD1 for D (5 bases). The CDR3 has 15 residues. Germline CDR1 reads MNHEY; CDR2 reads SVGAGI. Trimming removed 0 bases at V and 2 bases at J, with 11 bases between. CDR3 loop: CASSYSSGFTYEQYF. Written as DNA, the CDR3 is TGTGCCAGCAGTTACTCTTCAGGGTTTACCTACGAGCAGTACTTC.

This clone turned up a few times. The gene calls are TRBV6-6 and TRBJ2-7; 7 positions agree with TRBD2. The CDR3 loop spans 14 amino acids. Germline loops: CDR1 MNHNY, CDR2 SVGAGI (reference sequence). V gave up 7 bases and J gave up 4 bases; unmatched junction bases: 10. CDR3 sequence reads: CASKLPTGGYEQYF. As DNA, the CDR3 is TGTGCCAGCAAGCTCCCTACGGGAGGTTACGAGCAGTACTTC.

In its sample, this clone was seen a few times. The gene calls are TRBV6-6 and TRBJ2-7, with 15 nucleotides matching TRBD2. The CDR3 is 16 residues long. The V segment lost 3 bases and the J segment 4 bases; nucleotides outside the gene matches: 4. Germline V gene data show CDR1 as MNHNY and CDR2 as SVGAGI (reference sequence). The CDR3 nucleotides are TGTGCCAGCAGTTATGGGACTAGCGGGAGGATGTACGAGCAGTACTTC. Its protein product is CASSYGTSGRMYEQYF.

CDR3 protein: CATGAGLKETQYF. CDR3 DNA: TGCGCCACGGGAGCGGGTTTAAAAGAGACCCAGTACTTC. The chain uses TRBV5-1 and TRBJ2-5; possible D gene TRBD2, 6 bases. V was clipped by 9 bases and J by 3 bases, with 15 bases between them. CDR3 size: 13 residues. Germline V lookup: CDR1 SGHRS, CDR2 YFSETQ.

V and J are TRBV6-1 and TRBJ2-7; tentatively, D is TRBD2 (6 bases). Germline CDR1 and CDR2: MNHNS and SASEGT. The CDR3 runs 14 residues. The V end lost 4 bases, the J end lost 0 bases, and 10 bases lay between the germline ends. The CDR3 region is CASSARERSYEQYF. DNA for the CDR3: TGTGCCAGCAGTGCCCGGGAGCGCTCCTACGAGCAGTACTTC.

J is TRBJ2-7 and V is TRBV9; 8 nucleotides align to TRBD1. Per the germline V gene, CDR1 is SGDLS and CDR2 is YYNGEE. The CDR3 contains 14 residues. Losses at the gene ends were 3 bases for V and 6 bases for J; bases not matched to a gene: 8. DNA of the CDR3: TGTGCCAGCAGCGCACCCGGACAGGGCGGCGAGCAGTACTTC. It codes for CASSAPGQGGEQYF.

CDR3 region: CANYTGELFF. DNA of the CDR3: TGTGCCAACTACACCGGGGAGCTGTTTTTT. This chain uses TRBV6-6 with TRBJ2-2; no definite D call. Trimming cost V 10 bases and J 3 bases, with 3 bases left between them. Germline assignment: CDR1 MNHNY and CDR2 SVGAGI (reference sequence). The CDR3 totals 10 residues.

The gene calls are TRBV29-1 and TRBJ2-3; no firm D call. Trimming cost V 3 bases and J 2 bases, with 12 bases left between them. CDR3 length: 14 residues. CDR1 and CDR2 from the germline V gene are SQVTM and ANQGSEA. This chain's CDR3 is CSVDGGSPTDTQYF. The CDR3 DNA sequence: TGCAGCGTTGATGGCGGCAGCCCCACAGATACGCAGTATTTT.

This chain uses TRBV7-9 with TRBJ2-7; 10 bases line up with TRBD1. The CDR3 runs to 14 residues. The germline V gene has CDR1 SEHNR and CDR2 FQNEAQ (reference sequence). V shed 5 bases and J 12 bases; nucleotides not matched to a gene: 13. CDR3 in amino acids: CASSVSSGTGERYF. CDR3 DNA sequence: TGTGCCAGCAGCGTATCATCGGGGACAGGGGAGAGGTACTTC. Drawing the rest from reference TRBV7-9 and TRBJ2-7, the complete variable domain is DTGVSQNPRHKITKRGQNVTFRCDPISEHNRLYWYRQTLGQGPEFLTYFQNEAQLEKSRLLSDRFSAERPKGSFSTLEIQRTEQGDSAMYLCASSVSSGTGERYFGPGTRLTVT.

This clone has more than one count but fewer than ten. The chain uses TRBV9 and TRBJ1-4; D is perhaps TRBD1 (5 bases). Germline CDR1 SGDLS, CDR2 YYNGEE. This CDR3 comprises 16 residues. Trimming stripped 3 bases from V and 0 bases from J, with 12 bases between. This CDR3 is CASSGGLGATNEKLFF. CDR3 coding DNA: TGTGCCAGCAGCGGTGGTCTAGGGGCAACTAATGAAAAACTGTTTTTT.

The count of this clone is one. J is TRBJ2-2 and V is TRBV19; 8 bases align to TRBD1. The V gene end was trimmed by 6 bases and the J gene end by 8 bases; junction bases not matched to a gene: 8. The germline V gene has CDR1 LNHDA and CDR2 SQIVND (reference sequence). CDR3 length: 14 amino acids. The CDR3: CASSAGQGLGELFF. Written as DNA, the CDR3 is TGTGCCAGTAGCGCCGGACAGGGTTTAGGGGAGCTGTTTTTT.

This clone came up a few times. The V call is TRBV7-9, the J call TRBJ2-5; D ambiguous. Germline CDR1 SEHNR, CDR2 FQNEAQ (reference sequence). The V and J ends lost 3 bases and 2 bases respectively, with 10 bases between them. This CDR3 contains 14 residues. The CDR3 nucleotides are TGTGCCAGCAGCTTCTTTCCTAGTCAAGAGACCCAGTACTTC. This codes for CASSFFPSQETQYF. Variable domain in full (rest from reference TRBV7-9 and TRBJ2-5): DTGVSQNPRHKITKRGQNVTFRCDPISEHNRLYWYRQTLGQGPEFLTYFQNEAQLEKSRLLSDRFSAERPKGSFSTLEIQRTEQGDSAMYLCASSFFPSQETQYFGPGTRLLVL.

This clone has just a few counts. The CDR3 loop is CASSGGRAGTDTQYF. CDR3 bases: TGTGCCAGCAGTGGCGGGAGGGCCGGCACAGATACGCAGTATTTT. The chain recombines TRBV6-4 with TRBJ2-3, with 9 bases matching TRBD2. V was clipped by 4 bases and J by 1 base; unmatched bases: 3. Germline V lookup: CDR1 MRHNA, CDR2 SNTAGT. This CDR3 has 15 residues.

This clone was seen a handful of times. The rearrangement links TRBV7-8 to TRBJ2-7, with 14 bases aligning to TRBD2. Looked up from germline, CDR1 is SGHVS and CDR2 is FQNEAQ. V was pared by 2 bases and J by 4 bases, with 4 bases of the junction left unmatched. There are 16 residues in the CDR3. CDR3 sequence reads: CASSLTGTSGSYEQYF. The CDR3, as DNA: TGTGCCAGCAGCTTAACCGGGACTAGCGGGAGTTACGAGCAGTACTTC.

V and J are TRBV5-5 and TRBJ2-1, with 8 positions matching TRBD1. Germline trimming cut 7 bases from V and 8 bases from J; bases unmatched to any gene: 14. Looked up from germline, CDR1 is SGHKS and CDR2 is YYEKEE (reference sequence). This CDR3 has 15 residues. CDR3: CASDRGWYRRDEQFF. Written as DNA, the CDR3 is TGTGCCAGCGACAGGGGATGGTATAGGCGGGATGAGCAGTTCTTC.

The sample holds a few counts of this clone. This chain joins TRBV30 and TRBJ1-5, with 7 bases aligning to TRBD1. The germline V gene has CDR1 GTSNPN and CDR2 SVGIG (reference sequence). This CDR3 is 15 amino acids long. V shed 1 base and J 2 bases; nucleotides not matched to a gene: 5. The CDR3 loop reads CAWSGQGTRNQPQHF. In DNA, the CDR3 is TGTGCCTGGAGTGGACAGGGAACCCGCAATCAGCCCCAGCATTTT.